This entry describes one T cell receptor (beta chain). This receptor's antigen is unknown. Base-call qualities are not available, and no considerably larger clone is one nucleotide away. Per the germline V gene (reference sequence), LNHDA is the CDR1 and SQIVND is the CDR2. The CDR3 goes from the cysteine to the phenylalanine over 14 residues. Of all the DNA, just the CDR3 is kept, 42 bases in frame from base 1. The V and J ends are trimmed by 3 bases and 2 bases, leaving 9 bases between them. TCRbeta CDR3 regions were amplified from genomic DNA by means of the immunoSEQ Assay, a bias-controlled multiplex PCR. On the study's bioinformatics: Nucleated cell counts per sample were estimated from amplification of reference gene primers within the assay. To quantify the absolute abundance of each unique TCRbeta CDR3 rearrangement, sequence reads were collapsed and filtered. For each sample, productive Simpson clonality was calculated as the square root of Simpson's diversity index over productive rearrangements. TCRdb retrieved this table from immuneACCESS and kept in-frame rearrangements only. Not all clones are present; in checked studies, unresolved V genes account for under half, and no reason is known for the remainder. That table supplies the V and J calls and clone size; D and trimming were determined from the DNA. Here the sample has approximately 150,000 clones; roughly 80% occur a single time. Roughly 15% of the sample is held by the ten biggest clonotypes.

The collaborating institutions used their own protocols to collect whole blood in K2EDTA tubes. For TCRbeta analysis, collaborators shipped samples in one of three forms: frozen whole blood, isolated PBMCs, or DNA extracted from either of those sample types. These data originate in a study of blood T cell repertoires in COVID-19 (TCRdb year 2020). Looking at the study overall: Collaborator samples came from the United States, Italy and Spain and covered acute and convalescent phases of COVID-19. The repertoires were released in a freely available public database meant as a resource for research on the immune response to SARS-CoV-2. Sample metadata almost always included a de-identified subject ID, COVID-19 status, age in years and sex. Subjects who had been exposed to COVID-19, were actively infected with it, or had recovered from it provided the deeply sampled blood TCRbeta repertoires that made up the dataset. Samples were obtained from the ongoing ImmuneRACE study (first 160 participants) and from approximately 1,200 subjects provided by 6 global collaborators. HLA class I and class II types, where available, came from metadata supplied by the sample provider rather than from assay-based typing. The material from the prospective study consisted of cDNA or gDNA derived from T cells, B-cell-depleted T cells, or PBMCs.

Overall study outcomes, separate from this receptor: How much clinical and demographic metadata was included differed by source and by participant, and the metadata was provided uncurated.

The rearranged chain carries TRBV19 and TRBJ2-3; no confident D gene assignment can be made. This TCR derives from a woman over 75 with acute or convalescent COVID-19. Sequencing input: peripheral blood. The DNA is as follows: TGTGCCAGTAGTATTTCCGCAGACACAGATACGCAGTATTTT. This gives the protein CASSISADTDTQYF.